Each of the 22 T cell receptor beta chains below was sequenced from the same sample in a study of vaccination effects on CD4 cells after COVID-19. For these TCRs, the target antigens are not known. The table came from immunoSEQ multiplex PCR; TCRdb's copy has only in-frame clones and leaves some out. The table lists around 71,000 clones, roughly 70% of them singletons. After expansion with viral peptide pools in the ViraFEST assay, antigen-specific CD4+ T cells were sequenced. With approximately ten days of culture completed, CD4+ T cells were isolated. Testing of the vaccine recipients showed negative nucleocapsid antibodies and no prior SARS-CoV-2 infection. This specimen consisted of CD4+ T cells from PBMCs cultured with HCoV-OC43 spike peptides, obtained before COVID-19 vaccination. The subset here: HCoV-OC43 spike overlapping peptide pool stimulation. The source of these receptors is a human donor who received a COVID-19 vaccine.

The chain links TRBV20-1 to TRBJ2-2; possibly TRBD1 for D (6 bases). Germline-derived CDR1 and CDR2 are DFQATT and SNEGSKA (reference sequence). This CDR3 spans 14 amino acids. The germline V and J ends were trimmed by 3 bases and 7 bases, with 15 bases remaining between them. The CDR3 coding sequence is TGCAGTGCTAGTCAGGGGTATCCGGGCGGGGAGCTGTTTTTT. Amino acids: CSASQGYPGGELFF.

V and J are TRBV28 and TRBJ1-5; D remains unclear. Trimming left V 6 bases short and J 3 bases short, with 24 bases between. The CDR3 covers 18 residues. Looked up from germline, CDR1 is MDHEN and CDR2 is SYDVKM. The DNA of the CDR3 is TGTGCCAGCAGCGCCAAAGTTTGGGCAGGTCCTACCAATCAGCCCCAGCATTTT. It codes for CASSAKVWAGPTNQPQHF.

The chain recombines TRBV9 with TRBJ2-2, with 9 nucleotides matching TRBD2. CDR3 size: 15 residues. V dropped 0 bases and J dropped 5; count of bases not matched to a gene: 2. Germline assignment: CDR1 SGDLS and CDR2 YYNGEE. CDR3 bases: TGTGCCAGCAGCGTAGAGCTAGCGGGGACCGGGGAGCTGTTTTTT. This encodes CASSVELAGTGELFF.

This chain connects TRBV7-2 to TRBJ2-3; D not certain. Between the trimmed V and J ends, which lost 0 bases and 4 bases, there was a span of 8 bases. This CDR3 is built from 14 residues. CDR1 is SGHTA and CDR2 is FQGNSA in the germline V gene. Written as DNA, the CDR3 is TGTGCCAGCAGCTTAGCCAGTTTCTCAGATACGCAGTATTTT. This gives the protein CASSLASFSDTQYF. The whole variable domain, filled in from reference TRBV7-2 and TRBJ2-3, reads GAGVSQSPSNKVTEKGKDVELRCDPISGHTALYWYRQSLGQGLEFLIYFQGNSAPDKSGLPSDRFSAERTGGSVSTLTIQRTQQEDSAVYLCASSLASFSDTQYFGPGTRLTVL.

This clone was seen a few times. The chain recombines TRBV11-1 with TRBJ1-6; D is unresolved. This CDR3 has 13 amino acids. Deletions cut 3 bases from V and 7 bases from J, with 7 bases between. Germline assignment: CDR1 SGHAT and CDR2 FQDESV (reference sequence). The CDR3 is CASSFERNSPLHF. The DNA for the CDR3 is TGTGCCAGCAGCTTTGAAAGGAATTCACCCCTCCACTTT.

As DNA, the CDR3 is TGTGCCGCATCCCCAGTGAACACTGAAGCTTTCTTT. Its protein is CAASPVNTEAFF. This chain uses TRBV10-3 with TRBJ1-1; no clear D. V was clipped by 11 bases and J by 0 bases, with 10 bases between them. Germline V CDR1 and CDR2: ENHRY, SYGVKD. The CDR3 consists of 12 residues.

In nucleotides, the CDR3 is TGTGCCAGCAGCCAGCTAATGAACACTGAAGCTTTCTTT. Translated, it gives CASSQLMNTEAFF. This rearrangement joins TRBV2 to TRBJ1-1; D gene unclear. This CDR3 has 13 amino acids. Trimming stripped 6 bases from V and 0 bases from J, with 8 bases between. Germline loops: CDR1 SNHLY, CDR2 FYNNEI.

The rearrangement joins TRBV18 to TRBJ1-5; D is unresolved. Trimming took 2 bases from V and 4 from J, leaving 15 bases between them. Germline-derived CDR1 and CDR2 are KGHSH and LQKENI. The CDR3 consists of 16 residues. In nucleotides, the CDR3 is TGTGCCAGCTCACCAAAGCGGGGTGGCAGTAATCAGCCCCAGCATTTT. Its protein product is CASSPKRGGSNQPQHF.

V and J are TRBV3-1 (or the pseudogene TRBV3-2) and TRBJ1-4; 7 positions agree with TRBD1. The CDR3 is 11 residues long. From germline, CDR1 is LGHDT and CDR2 YNNKEL (reference sequence). Trimming cost V 6 bases and J 8 bases; bases outside gene matches: 0. The CDR3 protein is CASRDREKLFF. In DNA, the CDR3 is TGTGCCAGCAGGGACAGGGAAAAACTGTTTTTT.

The chain recombines TRBV27 with TRBJ2-3; the match to TRBD2 covers 10 bases. This CDR3 has 14 residues. Trimming took 6 bases from V and 2 from J; bases not matched to a gene: 2. Germline loops: CDR1 MNHEY, CDR2 SMNVEV (reference sequence). The CDR3 sequence: CASRTSGVTDTQYF. CDR3 in DNA: TGTGCCAGCAGAACTAGCGGGGTCACAGATACGCAGTATTTT.

This clone was seen only once. The chain has TRBV30 and TRBJ1-2; TRBD1 is a possible D gene (6 bases). V was shortened by 0 bases and J by 4 bases, with 12 bases between the two germline ends. This CDR3 is built from 14 residues. Germline V gene sequence: CDR1 GTSNPN, CDR2 SVGIG (reference sequence). The CDR3 DNA is TGTGCCTGGAGTGTACAGGGACGGGGCTATGGCTACACCTTC. As protein: CAWSVQGRGYGYTF.

This clone has just a few counts. V usage is TRBV5-5 and J usage is TRBJ1-1, with TRBD1 matching 10 bases. Germline V gene data show CDR1 as SGHKS and CDR2 as YYEKEE (reference sequence). This CDR3 spans 16 amino acids. The ends lost 4 bases at V and 4 bases at J; junction bases unmatched: 10. The chain's CDR3 is CASSPSGQGKSTEAFF. Written as DNA, the CDR3 is TGTGCCAGCAGCCCCTCGGGACAGGGGAAGAGCACTGAAGCTTTCTTT.

The chain has TRBV5-4 and TRBJ2-3, with D tentatively TRBD2 (5 bases). The CDR3 loop spans 13 amino acids. V was shortened by 3 bases and J by 10 bases, with 15 bases between the two germline ends. Looked up from germline, CDR1 is SGHNT and CDR2 is YYREEE (reference sequence). Written as DNA, the CDR3 is TGTGCCAGCAGCTCCGGGGTAGCAGGAGCGCAGTATTTT. Residues: CASSSGVAGAQYF.

In this sample, this clone turned up once. V usage is TRBV12-5 and J usage is TRBJ2-2; 9 bases fit TRBD2. The CDR3 runs 16 residues. Trimming removed 2 bases from V and 8 bases from J; junction bases left unmatched: 9. Germline V lookup: CDR1 LGHNT, CDR2 FRNRAP. The CDR3 here is CASGLRLADGGGELFF. The CDR3 DNA reads TGTGCTAGTGGTTTGAGACTAGCGGACGGTGGGGGGGAGCTGTTTTTT.

The chain carries TRBV6-4 and TRBJ1-2; 10 bases map to TRBD1. The CDR3 extends over 15 amino acids. Looked up from germline, CDR1 is MRHNA and CDR2 is SNTAGT. After removal of 3 bases from V and 1 base from J, the junction contained 2 bases not matched to a gene. For the CDR3, the DNA is TGTGCCAGCAGTGAGGGGACAGGGGTTAACTATGGCTACACCTTC. Its translation: CASSEGTGVNYGYTF.

On this clone: At one of its ends the junction is not consistent with the germline gene, which may arise from a read error. The chain joins TRBV7-3 to TRBJ1-6; D uncertain. The CDR3 is made up of 16 amino acids. The germline CDR1 and CDR2 sequences are SGHTA and FQGTGA. This chain's CDR3 is CASSLRGPSNNSPLHF. As DNA, the CDR3 is TGTGCCAGCAGCTTACGGGGTCCCTCCAATAATTCACCCCTCCACTTT.

The gene calls are TRBV19 and TRBJ1-2, with 7 nucleotides matching TRBD1. This CDR3 has 17 amino acids. Germline CDR1 reads LNHDA; CDR2 reads SQIVND (reference sequence). The J segment lost 8 bases and the V segment lost 3 bases, leaving 18 bases of the junction unmatched. CDR3 region: CASSIPQHDRQGGGYTF. CDR3 nucleotide sequence: TGTGCCAGTAGTATCCCCCAACACGACAGACAGGGTGGAGGCTACACCTTC.

This clone was detected only a few times. This chain joins TRBV27 and TRBJ1-3, with no clear D. The CDR3 consists of 16 residues. V was trimmed by 5 bases and J by 0 bases, leaving 14 bases between them. CDR1 MNHEY and CDR2 SMNVEV come from the germline V gene (reference sequence). CDR3 in amino acids: CASSPMTRYSGNTIYF. The CDR3 nucleotides are TGTGCCAGCAGTCCCATGACACGCTACTCTGGAAACACCATATATTTT.

Only one count was recorded for this clone. The J gene is TRBJ2-5, the V gene TRBV4-1; D remains unclear. The CDR3 is 12 residues long. Per the germline V gene, CDR1 is MGHRA and CDR2 is YSYEKL. V was shortened by 0 bases and J by 5 bases, with 4 bases between the two germline ends. The CDR3 nucleotides are TGCGCCAGCAGCCAAGATAGGGAGACCCAGTACTTC. As protein: CASSQDRETQYF.

The chain joins TRBV6-5 to TRBJ1-5; a weak D match, TRBD1 (6 bases). CDR3 length: 15 residues. Germline CDR1 MNHEY, CDR2 SVGAGI. V was cut by 5 bases and J by 3 bases, with 14 bases left in between. CDR3: CASSLRRDNNQPQHF. The CDR3 DNA reads as TGTGCCAGCAGTCTCCGGAGGGACAACAATCAGCCCCAGCATTTT.

V is TRBV28 and J is TRBJ1-3, with D unresolved. The germline V gene encodes CDR1 MDHEN and CDR2 SYDVKM. V was cut by 2 bases and J by 3 bases, with 11 bases left in between. The CDR3 consists of 15 residues. The DNA for the CDR3 is TGTGCCAGCAGTTTAACGCCAGTGGGTGGAAACACCATATATTTT. It specifies CASSLTPVGGNTIYF.

V is TRBV3-1 (or the pseudogene TRBV3-2) and J is TRBJ2-2; TRBD2 matches 11 bases. V was pared by 4 bases and J by 7 bases, with 5 bases of the junction left unmatched. Germline CDR1 LGHDT, CDR2 YNNKEL (reference sequence). CDR3 length equals 15 residues. CDR3 region: CASSLAGGDIGELFF. CDR3 bases: TGTGCCAGCAGCCTAGCGGGGGGGGATATCGGGGAGCTGTTTTTT.